The 17 T cell receptor beta chains below all came from one sample that was sequenced in a study of T-cell memory formation after mild COVID-19. TCRdb re-derived calls from the 5' RACE reads in MiXCR, one entry per CDR3 protein. The data show just under 350,000 distinct CDR3 sequences, 10% to 15% seen once. What was sequenced was PBMCs or a T cell subset sorted from them (not recorded which). The receptors were sampled from a man between 18 and 29 years old who had mild COVID-19 (a few samples of this study predate the infection). Cell type and time point are not known.

The rearrangement uses TRBV15 and TRBJ1-4; D might be TRBD1 (5 bases). The germline gives CDR1 LNHNV, CDR2 YYDKDF (reference sequence). V was pared by 2 bases and J by 8 bases, with 18 bases between. The CDR3 loop spans 16 amino acids. The CDR3 here is CATSRPWGDPGEKLFF. The CDR3 nucleotides are TGTGCCACCAGCAGACCGTGGGGCGACCCGGGGGAAAAACTGTTTTTT.

This clonotype occurred a few times. The genes are TRBV12-3 or TRBV12-4 and TRBJ2-7, with D perhaps given as TRBD1 or TRBD2 (5 bases each). V lost 4 bases to trimming and J lost 0 bases, with 10 bases between them. The CDR3 spans 14 residues. CDR3 loop: CASSSGTYSYEQYF. The CDR3 DNA reads TGTGCCAGCAGTTCAGGGACCTACTCCTACGAGCAGTACTTC.

By share, this clonotype ranks as medium-sized. The chain combines TRBV11-2 with TRBJ2-7; a weak D match, TRBD2 (5 bases). Germline V lookup: CDR1 SGHAT, CDR2 FQNNGV. V lost 2 bases to trimming and J lost 0 bases, with 11 bases between them. The CDR3 extends over 15 amino acids. CDR3 sequence reads: CASSLSRGYSYEQYF. For the CDR3, the DNA is TGTGCCAGCAGCTTATCCCGGGGATACTCCTACGAGCAGTACTTC.

This clonotype was seen ten or more times. This chain joins TRBV6-2 or TRBV6-3 and TRBJ2-3; 11 positions agree with TRBD2. The germline CDR1 and CDR2 sequences are MNHEY and SVGEGT. The CDR3 is 18 amino acids. Losses at the gene ends were 5 bases for V and 3 bases for J; bases not matched to a gene: 13. DNA of the CDR3: TGTGCCAGCAGTAAACAACCCCAACTAGCGGGGGAGACAGATACGCAGTATTTT. Residues: CASSKQPQLAGETDTQYF.

DNA for the CDR3: TGCAGCGTTGTTCCGCGGGGCCGCCAAGAGACCCAGTACTTC. It yields the protein CSVVPRGRQETQYF. V usage is TRBV29-1 and J usage is TRBJ2-5; the D gene is possibly TRBD2 (6 bases). This CDR3 contains 14 residues. Germline V CDR1 and CDR2: SQVTM, ANQGSEA. Trimming stripped 4 bases from V and 1 base from J, with 13 bases between.

This chain uses TRBV6-1 with TRBJ2-7; D remains unclear. The CDR3 sequence is 15 residues long. The V end was cut by 1 base, the J end by 3 bases, with 13 bases between. Germline-derived CDR1 and CDR2 are MNHNS and SASEGT. CDR3 residues: CASSEVMVQIYEQYF. Written as DNA, the CDR3 is TGTGCCAGCAGTGAAGTTATGGTGCAGATCTACGAGCAGTACTTC.

The chain links TRBV19 to TRBJ2-7; 8 bases align to TRBD1. V lost 0 bases and J lost 4; bases outside the gene matches: 8. There are 16 residues in the CDR3. CDR1 is LNHDA, CDR2 SQIVND, per germline (reference sequence). The CDR3 protein is CASSIDRRDRSYEQYV. The CDR3, as DNA: TGTGCCAGTAGTATAGACCGGCGGGACAGGAGTTACGAGCAGTACGTC.

Remarks on this clonotype: The final CDR3 position lacks the conserved phenylalanine or tryptophan, pointing to a likely read error. This chain connects TRBV20-1 to TRBJ1-2, with D possibly being TRBD1 (5 bases). The V end was cut by 1 base, the J end by 4 bases, with 16 bases between. The CDR3 consists of 15 residues. Germline V CDR1 and CDR2: DFQATT, SNEGSKA (reference sequence). As DNA, the CDR3 is TGCAGTGCTAGAGGTGAGGGGACGGCCGGCTATGGCTACACCTTA. This sequence encodes CSARGEGTAGYGYTL.

The chain is built from TRBV5-1 and TRBJ2-5, with D perhaps given as TRBD1 or TRBD2 (6 bases each). The CDR3 spans 15 residues. Germline assignment: CDR1 SGHRS and CDR2 YFSETQ. Between the trimmed V and J ends, which lost 3 bases and 4 bases, there was a span of 16 bases. CDR3 in DNA: TGCGCCAGCAGCTCCGAGGGGGGCGGTGGAGAGACCCAGTACTTC. As protein: CASSSEGGGGETQYF.

This clonotype was detected only a few times. V gene TRBV11-2 combines with J gene TRBJ2-7, with no clear D. Germline values: CDR1 SGHAT, CDR2 FQNNGV. The V gene lost 1 base and the J gene lost 0 bases, with 13 bases spanning the gap. This CDR3 contains 16 residues. CDR3 sequence reads: CASSLAWAASSYEQYF. Here the CDR3 DNA reads TGTGCCAGCAGCTTAGCTTGGGCAGCTTCCTCCTACGAGCAGTACTTC.

The rearrangement links TRBV9 to TRBJ2-1, with D maybe TRBD2 (5 bases). This CDR3 spans 16 amino acids. CDR1 is SGDLS and CDR2 is YYNGEE in the germline V gene. V was shortened by 1 base and J by 4 bases, with 15 bases between the two germline ends. The CDR3 nucleotides are TGTGCCAGCAGCGTAAGCGGTTGGGCCTTATACAATGAGCAGTTCTTC. It codes for CASSVSGWALYNEQFF.

V usage is TRBV7-9 and J usage is TRBJ2-7, with D perhaps matching TRBD1 or TRBD2 (6 bases each). Germline lookup yields CDR1 SEHNR and CDR2 FQNEAQ (reference sequence). Trimming stripped 2 bases from V and 6 bases from J, with 17 bases between. The CDR3 has 15 amino acids. CDR3 nucleotides: TGTGCCAGCAGCTTATGGGACCTTGAGGGGGGCGAGCAGTACGTC. Translation gives CASSLWDLEGGEQYV.

This clonotype turned up a few times. The rearrangement uses TRBV11-2 and TRBJ2-5; a weak D match, TRBD2 (5 bases). Trimming removed 7 bases from V and 6 bases from J, with 15 bases in between. Germline V gives CDR1 SGHAT, CDR2 FQNNGV. This CDR3 contains 13 residues. The CDR3 DNA reads as TGTGCCAGCAAGAGGGATGGGAGAAAGACCCAGTACTTC. It encodes CASKRDGRKTQYF.

This clonotype has just a few counts. The J gene is TRBJ2-3, the V gene TRBV6-1; D unclear. The CDR3 runs to 16 residues. The V end lost 6 bases, the J end lost 0 bases, and 16 bases lay between the germline ends. The V gene's germline CDR1 is MNHNS and CDR2 SASEGT. CDR3 amino acids: CASSLQRMASTDTQYF. CDR3 nucleotides: TGTGCCAGCAGCCTACAGAGGATGGCTAGCACAGATACGCAGTATTTT.

Only a few counts were recorded for this clonotype. The V call is TRBV29-1, the J call TRBJ2-5; 8 bases are a match to TRBD2. Trimming took 7 bases from V and 4 from J; bases not matched to a gene: 8. The germline gives CDR1 SQVTM, CDR2 ANQGSEA. This CDR3 comprises 13 residues. Written as DNA, the CDR3 is TGCAGCGCAGCCGGGACTAGTTTAGAGACCCAGTACTTC. Its protein product is CSAAGTSLETQYF.

This clonotype has just a few counts. The chain links TRBV10-3 to TRBJ1-6; the D gene is possibly TRBD1 (5 bases). This CDR3 is 14 amino acids long. The V and J ends lost 0 bases and 7 bases respectively, with 7 bases between them. The V gene's germline CDR1 is ENHRY and CDR2 SYGVKD. The CDR3 here is CAISESGENSPLHF. For the CDR3, the DNA is TGTGCCATCAGTGAGTCAGGGGAGAATTCACCCCTCCACTTT.

This clonotype occurred a few times. The chain carries TRBV4-3 and TRBJ1-1, with no clear D. The germline CDR1 and CDR2 sequences are LGHNA and YSLEER. The CDR3 is made up of 14 amino acids. The V gene lost 3 bases and the J gene lost 1 base, with 9 bases spanning the gap. DNA of the CDR3: TGCGCCAGCAGCCAGGTACAGCAGAACACTGAAGCTTTCTTT. This encodes CASSQVQQNTEAFF.